The clone carrying this T cell receptor beta chain has only one observation. Its antigen is unknown. The data originate from a study of T-cell reconstitution after alpha-beta-depleted transplantation in children. Study-level points and caveats: From newly produced T cells came most of the T-cell counts and diversity one year after transplant. Some patients' high day-60 TCRbeta diversity was attributed to recipient cells surviving conditioning. Several hundred graft clones that had expanded were reportedly the source of alpha-beta T cells about two months after transplant.

V was cut by 4 bases and J by 6 bases, with 7 bases left in between. The CDR3 is 12 residues long. The germline V gene encodes CDR1 SGHNT and CDR2 YENEEA. Unique molecular identifiers tagged the TCRbeta library. TCRdb independently ran MiXCR on the PCR reads; one entry per CDR3 protein. The table shows under 150,000 distinct CDR3 sequences, with roughly 9% occurring only once. Sequencing was performed on PBMCs, mostly from graft donor cells, taken 180 days after TCRalphabeta/CD19-depleted stem cell transplant. This TCR was recovered from a girl under two years old who had a stem cell transplant for combined immunodeficiency, so the T cells may come from the graft donor. The gene calls are TRBV11-3 and TRBJ2-1; no reliable D call. CDR3 region: CASSSTSNEQFF. In nucleotides, the CDR3 is TGTGCCAGCAGCTCGACAAGCAATGAGCAGTTCTTC. Full variable domain (remainder filled in from reference TRBV11-3 and TRBJ2-1): EAGVVQSPRYKIIEKKQPVAFWCNPISGHNTLYWYLQNLGQGPELLIRYENEEAVDDSQLPKDRFSAERLKGVDSTLKIQPAELGDSAVYLCASSSTSNEQFFGPGTRLTVL.